What follows are 7 T cell receptor beta chains derived from one specimen sequenced in a study of T cell responses to AZD1222 COVID-19 vaccine. The data were produced by immunoSEQ multiplex PCR, yet TCRdb's version contains in-frame clones alone and is incomplete. This sample carries over 120,000 clones, 90% to 95% of them seen once, and the ten largest clones take around 10%. The starting material was peripheral blood, obtained after recovery from COVID-19. Receptors originate from an adult who had recovered from COVID-19.

This chain uses TRBV19 with TRBJ1-5; D call uncertain. V gave up 7 bases and J gave up 1 base, with 8 bases separating them. The V gene's germline CDR1 is LNHDA and CDR2 SQIVND (reference sequence). The CDR3 sequence is 13 residues long. For the CDR3, the DNA is TGTGCCAGTACCGCCCGAAGCAATCAGCCCCAGCATTTT. This encodes CASTARSNQPQHF. The entire variable domain, with the rest obtained from reference TRBV19 and TRBJ1-5, is as follows: DGGITQSPKYLFRKEGQNVTLSCEQNLNHDAMYWYRQDPGQGLRLIYYSQIVNDFQKGDIAEGYSVSREKKESFPLTVTSAQKNPTAFYLCASTARSNQPQHFGDGTRLSIL.

This clone was picked up one time. The V and J genes are TRBV10-3 and TRBJ2-7; D is perhaps TRBD1 (6 bases). CDR1 and CDR2 from the germline V gene are ENHRY and SYGVKD. The CDR3 has 13 residues. Trimming left V 10 bases short and J 3 bases short, with 16 bases between. The CDR3 nucleotides are TGTGCCACCACTCTGCGGACAGACTACGAGCAGTACTTC. Translating gives CATTLRTDYEQYF.

The genes are TRBV5-6 and TRBJ2-7, with 7 bases matching TRBD2. V was pared by 3 bases and J by 1 base, with 4 bases of the junction left unmatched. The germline CDR1 and CDR2 sequences are SGHDT and YYEEEE. The CDR3 runs to 14 residues. The chain's CDR3 is CASSSASGSYEQYF. CDR3 DNA sequence: TGTGCCAGCAGCTCCGCTAGCGGTTCCTACGAGCAGTACTTC.

The V and J genes are TRBV9 and TRBJ1-2; TRBD1 matches 8 bases. The length of the CDR3 is 14 residues. The ends lost 4 bases at V and 5 bases at J; junction bases unmatched: 7. Germline V gives CDR1 SGDLS, CDR2 YYNGEE. The CDR3 here is CASSPGTGTYGYTF. The CDR3 DNA follows: TGTGCCAGCAGCCCCGGGACAGGTACTTATGGCTACACCTTC.

The CDR3 is CASSLLSGLHYGYTF. CDR3 nucleotide sequence: TGTGCCAGCAGCTTGCTGTCCGGGCTCCACTATGGCTACACCTTC. This rearrangement joins TRBV7-9 to TRBJ1-2; D remains ambiguous. Trimming removed 3 bases from V and 3 bases from J, with 14 bases in between. The CDR3 extends over 15 amino acids. Germline CDR1 is SEHNR and CDR2 is FQNEAQ (reference sequence).

V and J are TRBV15 and TRBJ2-1, with D unresolved. Looked up from germline, CDR1 is LNHNV and CDR2 is YYDKDF (reference sequence). Deletions cut 1 base from V and 3 bases from J, with 10 bases between. This CDR3 contains 15 residues. CDR3 DNA: TGTGCCACCAGCAGAGCCCCCAGCGACTACAATGAGCAGTTCTTC. It is translated as CATSRAPSDYNEQFF.

The J gene is TRBJ2-2, the V gene TRBV7-8; a weak D match, TRBD1 (6 bases). Germline loops: CDR1 SGHVS, CDR2 FQNEAQ. The V and J ends lost 1 base and 6 bases respectively, with 12 bases between them. The CDR3 is 15 amino acids. The CDR3 sequence is CASSLGGQRSGELFF. As DNA, the CDR3 is TGTGCCAGCAGCTTAGGCGGACAGAGATCCGGGGAGCTGTTTTTT.